This T cell receptor (beta chain) came from a study of T cells in Graves' hyperthyroidism and ophthalmopathy. Study results and caveats: The model identified upcoming ophthalmopathy a median approximately six months ahead of onset.

Each patient was aged 18 to 65 and had newly diagnosed hyperthyroidism of under 2 months' duration. Uncontrolled infection, other autoimmune disease, pregnancy or lactation led to exclusion. This CDR3 spans 15 amino acids. Germline loops: CDR1 MNHEY, CDR2 SVGEGT. Trimming at V came to 9 bases and at J to 7 bases, leaving 12 bases not matched to a gene. From RNA transcripts, TCR beta CDR3 regions were amplified. The TCR CDR3 was amplified in a first-round RT-PCR using the HTBI primer set. In TCRdb, the multiplex PCR reads were re-called with MiXCR into one record per CDR3 protein. Of hundreds of thousands of distinct CDR3 sequences in the sample, roughly 25% were seen once. In the case of this clonotype: Its cognate antigen is unknown.

The sample comprised blood. The TCR originated in a man aged 50-60 years with Graves' hyperthyroidism. V gene TRBV6-2 or TRBV6-3 combines with J gene TRBJ2-7; 13 nucleotides line up with TRBD2. CDR3 bases: TGTGCCAGTTGGAGGACTAGCGGGAGCTTCGGGGAGCAGTACTTC. As protein: CASWRTSGSFGEQYF.